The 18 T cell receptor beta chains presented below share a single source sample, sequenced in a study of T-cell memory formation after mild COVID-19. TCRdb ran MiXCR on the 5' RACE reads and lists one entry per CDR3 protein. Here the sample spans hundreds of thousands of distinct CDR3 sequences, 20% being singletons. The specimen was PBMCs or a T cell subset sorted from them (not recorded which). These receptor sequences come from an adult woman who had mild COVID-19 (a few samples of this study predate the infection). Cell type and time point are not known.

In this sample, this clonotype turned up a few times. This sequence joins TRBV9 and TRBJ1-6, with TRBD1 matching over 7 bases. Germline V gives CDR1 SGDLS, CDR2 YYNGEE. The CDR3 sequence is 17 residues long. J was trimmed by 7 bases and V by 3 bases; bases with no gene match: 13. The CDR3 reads CASSASGVTGPNSPLHF. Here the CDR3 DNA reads TGTGCCAGCAGCGCTTCGGGCGTGACAGGGCCGAATTCACCCCTCCACTTT.

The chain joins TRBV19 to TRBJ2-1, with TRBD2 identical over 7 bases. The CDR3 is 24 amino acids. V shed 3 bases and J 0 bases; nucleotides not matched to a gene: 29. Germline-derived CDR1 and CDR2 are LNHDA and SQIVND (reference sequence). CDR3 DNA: TGTGCCAGTAGTATTTTCGGGGGGTACTCCCTTGCAGCCCAACGCGAGGGCTCCTACAATGAGCAGTTCTTC. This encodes CASSIFGGYSLAAQREGSYNEQFF.

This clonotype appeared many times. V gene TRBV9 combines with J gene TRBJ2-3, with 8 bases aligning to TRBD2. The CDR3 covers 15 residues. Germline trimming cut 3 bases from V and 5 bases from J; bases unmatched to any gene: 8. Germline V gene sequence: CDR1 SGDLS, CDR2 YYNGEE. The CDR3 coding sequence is TGTGCCAGCAGCGCCCTGGGACTAGTCCAAGATACGCAGTATTTT. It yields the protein CASSALGLVQDTQYF.

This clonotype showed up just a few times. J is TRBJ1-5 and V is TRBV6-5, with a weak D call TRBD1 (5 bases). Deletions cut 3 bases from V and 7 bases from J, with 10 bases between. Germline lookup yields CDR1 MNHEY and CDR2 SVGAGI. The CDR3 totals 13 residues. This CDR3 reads CASSYGQQQPQHF. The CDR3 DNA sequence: TGTGCCAGCAGTTATGGACAACAACAGCCCCAGCATTTT.

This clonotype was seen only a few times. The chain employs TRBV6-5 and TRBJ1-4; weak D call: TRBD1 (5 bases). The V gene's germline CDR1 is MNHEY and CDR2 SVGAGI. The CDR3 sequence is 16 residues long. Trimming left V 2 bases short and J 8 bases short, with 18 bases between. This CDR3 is CASSYRFRRGGEKLFF. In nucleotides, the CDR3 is TGTGCCAGCAGTTACCGGTTTAGAAGGGGAGGGGAAAAACTGTTTTTT.

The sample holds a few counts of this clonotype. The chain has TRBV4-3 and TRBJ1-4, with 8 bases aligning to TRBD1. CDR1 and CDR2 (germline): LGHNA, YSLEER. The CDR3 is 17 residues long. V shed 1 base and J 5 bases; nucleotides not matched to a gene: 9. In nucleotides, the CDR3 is TGCGCCAGCAGCCAAGGACAGGGGCCGGGGGTAAATGAAAAACTGTTTTTT. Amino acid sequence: CASSQGQGPGVNEKLFF.

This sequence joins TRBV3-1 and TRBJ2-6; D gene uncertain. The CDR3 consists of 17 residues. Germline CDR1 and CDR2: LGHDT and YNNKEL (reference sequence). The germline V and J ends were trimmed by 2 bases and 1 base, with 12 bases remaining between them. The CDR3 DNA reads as TGTGCCAGCAGCCAATCCCAAGCCGGGTCTGGGGCCAACGTCCTGACTTTC. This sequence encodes CASSQSQAGSGANVLTF.

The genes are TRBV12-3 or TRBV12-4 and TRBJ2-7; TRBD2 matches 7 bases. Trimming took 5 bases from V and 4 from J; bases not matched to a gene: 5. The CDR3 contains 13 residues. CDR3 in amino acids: CASSVQAGYEQYF. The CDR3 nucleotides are TGTGCCAGCAGTGTACAAGCGGGGTACGAGCAGTACTTC.

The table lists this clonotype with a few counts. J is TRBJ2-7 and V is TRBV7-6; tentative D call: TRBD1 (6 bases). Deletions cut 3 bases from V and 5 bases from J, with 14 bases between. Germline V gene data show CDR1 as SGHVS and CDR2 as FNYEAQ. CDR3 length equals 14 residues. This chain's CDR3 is CASSLNRDKHEQYF. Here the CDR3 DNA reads TGTGCCAGCAGCTTGAACAGGGATAAGCACGAGCAGTACTTC.

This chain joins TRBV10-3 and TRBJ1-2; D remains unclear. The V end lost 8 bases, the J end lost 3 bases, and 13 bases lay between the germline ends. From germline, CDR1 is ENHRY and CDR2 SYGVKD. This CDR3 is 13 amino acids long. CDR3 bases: TGTGCCATCTCTCCCACCGGTGACTATGGCTACACCTTC. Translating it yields CAISPTGDYGYTF.

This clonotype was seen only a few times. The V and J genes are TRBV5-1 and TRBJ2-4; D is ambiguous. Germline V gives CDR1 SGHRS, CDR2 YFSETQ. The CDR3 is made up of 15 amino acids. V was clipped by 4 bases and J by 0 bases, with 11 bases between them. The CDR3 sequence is CASSDPMRAKNIQYF. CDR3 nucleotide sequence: TGCGCCAGCAGCGACCCCATGAGAGCCAAAAACATTCAGTACTTC.

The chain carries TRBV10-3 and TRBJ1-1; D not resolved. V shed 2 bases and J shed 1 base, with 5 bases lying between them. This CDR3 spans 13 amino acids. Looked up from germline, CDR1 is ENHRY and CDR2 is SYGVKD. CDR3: CAISEQENTEAFF. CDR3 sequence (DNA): TGTGCCATCAGTGAGCAGGAGAACACTGAAGCTTTCTTT.

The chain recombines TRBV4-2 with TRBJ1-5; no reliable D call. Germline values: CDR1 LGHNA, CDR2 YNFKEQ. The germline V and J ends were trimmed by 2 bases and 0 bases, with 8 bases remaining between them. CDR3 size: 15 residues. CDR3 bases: TGTGCCAGCAGCCAACCCGGACGTAGCAATCAGCCCCAGCATTTT. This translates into CASSQPGRSNQPQHF.

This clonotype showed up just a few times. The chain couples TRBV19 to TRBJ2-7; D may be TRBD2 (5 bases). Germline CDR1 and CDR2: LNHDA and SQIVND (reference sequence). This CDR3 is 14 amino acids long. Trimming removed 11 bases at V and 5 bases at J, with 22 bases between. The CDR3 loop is CASTKTVGLDEQYF. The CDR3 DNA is TGTGCCTCAACTAAGACGGTCGGACTGGACGAGCAGTACTTC.

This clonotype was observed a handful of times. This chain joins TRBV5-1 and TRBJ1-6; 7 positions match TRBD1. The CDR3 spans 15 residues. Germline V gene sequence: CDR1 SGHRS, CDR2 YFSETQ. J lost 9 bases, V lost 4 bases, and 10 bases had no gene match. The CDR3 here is CASSREDRHFSPLHF. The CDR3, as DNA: TGCGCCAGCAGCAGAGAGGACAGGCATTTTTCACCCCTCCACTTT.

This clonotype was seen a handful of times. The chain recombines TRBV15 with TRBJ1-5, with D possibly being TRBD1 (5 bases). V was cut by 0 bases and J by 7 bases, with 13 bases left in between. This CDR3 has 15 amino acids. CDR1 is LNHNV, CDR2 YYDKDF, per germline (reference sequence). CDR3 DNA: TGTGCCACCAGCAGAGATCGGGGGGTATCCCAGCCCCAGCATTTT. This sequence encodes CATSRDRGVSQPQHF.

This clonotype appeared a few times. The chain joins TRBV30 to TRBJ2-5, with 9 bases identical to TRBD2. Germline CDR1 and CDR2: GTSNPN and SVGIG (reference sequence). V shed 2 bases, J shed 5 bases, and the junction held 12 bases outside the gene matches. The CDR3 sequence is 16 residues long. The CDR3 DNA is TGTGCCTGGAGTACCCGGGCGGGACTAGCTCGCGAGACCCAGTACTTC. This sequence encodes CAWSTRAGLARETQYF.

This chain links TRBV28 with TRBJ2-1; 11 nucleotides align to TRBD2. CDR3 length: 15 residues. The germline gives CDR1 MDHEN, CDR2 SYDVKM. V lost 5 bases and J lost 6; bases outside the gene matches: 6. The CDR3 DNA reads TGTGCCAGCAGTCTACTAGCGGGAGTCCTCAATGAGCAGTTCTTC. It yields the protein CASSLLAGVLNEQFF.